The next 23 T cell receptor beta chains were all read from a single sample in a study of OX40 agonist ivuxolimab in advanced cancers. Data came from immunoSEQ multiplex PCR; TCRdb stores just in-frame clones and leaves some out. The table lists fewer than 65,000 clones, approximately 79% of them singletons. The starting material was CD4+ or CD8+ T cells sorted from blood, obtained in a trial of the OX40 agonist ivuxolimab. All receptors come from an adult with an advanced solid tumor such as melanoma, head and neck, liver or kidney cancer.

The rearrangement uses TRBV6-6 and TRBJ2-7, with 7 nucleotides matching TRBD1. V trimming: 7 bases; J trimming: 2 bases; junction bases outside the gene matches: 5. Germline CDR1 reads MNHNY; CDR2 reads SVGAGI (reference sequence). CDR3 length: 13 amino acids. CDR3 in amino acids: CASTRDRTYEQYF. The CDR3 bases are TGTGCCAGCACCCGGGACAGAACCTACGAGCAGTACTTC.

This clone was detected a few times. The J gene is TRBJ1-1, the V gene TRBV7-6; no firm D call. V lost 0 bases, J lost 1 base, and 6 bases lay in between. This CDR3 is built from 14 residues. Per germline, CDR1 SGHVS and CDR2 FNYEAQ. Here the CDR3 reads CASSLAEGNTEAFF. The CDR3 DNA follows: TGTGCCAGCAGCTTAGCAGAGGGGAACACTGAAGCTTTCTTT. Combining the CDR3 with reference TRBV7-6 and TRBJ1-1 gives the whole variable domain GAGVSQSPRYKVTKRGQDVALRCDPISGHVSLYWYRQALGQGPEFLTYFNYEAQQDKSGLPNDRFSAERPEGSISTLTIQRTEQRDSAMYRCASSLAEGNTEAFFGQGTRLTVV.

The chain couples TRBV14 to TRBJ1-1; D is undetermined. The V gene lost 7 bases and the J gene lost 0 bases, with 9 bases spanning the gap. The CDR3 runs 13 residues. CDR1 is SGHDN and CDR2 is FVKESK in the germline V gene. CDR3 residues: CASNPQMNTEAFF. The CDR3 DNA follows: TGTGCCAGCAACCCCCAAATGAACACTGAAGCTTTCTTT.

The chain uses TRBV4-3 and TRBJ2-3; 7 nucleotides match TRBD2. The CDR3 length is 14 residues. V shed 1 base, J shed 5 bases, and the junction held 3 bases outside the gene matches. From germline, CDR1 is LGHNA and CDR2 YSLEER. CDR3 sequence (DNA): TGCGCCAGCAGCCAAGGGACTAGGCAAGATACGCAGTATTTT. It yields the protein CASSQGTRQDTQYF.

The chain links TRBV10-1 to TRBJ1-1, with D maybe TRBD1 (5 bases). V shed 9 bases and J shed 2 bases, with 10 bases lying between them. This CDR3 is built from 12 residues. The V gene's germline CDR1 is WNHNN and CDR2 SYGVQD (reference sequence). This CDR3 is CASDDRNTEAFF. The CDR3 region has the DNA TGCGCCAGTGATGACAGAAACACTGAAGCTTTCTTT.

The chain joins TRBV6-1 to TRBJ2-1; 8 positions match TRBD1. CDR1 is MNHNS and CDR2 is SASEGT in the germline V gene. The CDR3 length is 13 residues. The V and J ends lost 8 bases and 7 bases, in that order; junction bases with no gene match: 7. The CDR3 nucleotides are TGTGCCAGCGTAGGACAGGGACGGAATGAGCAGTTCTTC. This encodes CASVGQGRNEQFF.

V usage is TRBV29-1 and J usage is TRBJ2-7, with D possibly being TRBD1 (6 bases). The CDR3 runs 15 residues. V was shortened by 1 base and J by 0 bases, with 13 bases between the two germline ends. Germline V gene sequence: CDR1 SQVTM, CDR2 ANQGSEA. Here the CDR3 reads CSVEVWGTSSYEQYF. The CDR3 DNA reads as TGCAGCGTTGAAGTGTGGGGGACAAGCTCCTACGAGCAGTACTTC.

This chain uses TRBV27 with TRBJ1-1; D not resolved. Germline V gene data show CDR1 as MNHEY and CDR2 as SMNVEV (reference sequence). Trimming stripped 0 bases from V and 1 base from J, with 12 bases between. The CDR3 is 16 residues long. CDR3 sequence: CASSLSKGWKNTEAFF. In DNA form, the CDR3 reads TGTGCCAGCAGTTTATCGAAGGGATGGAAGAACACTGAAGCTTTCTTT.

V gene TRBV7-9 combines with J gene TRBJ2-4; a possible D gene is TRBD2 (6 bases). The CDR3 sequence is 17 residues long. Trimming left V 0 bases short and J 0 bases short, with 12 bases between. The germline gives CDR1 SEHNR, CDR2 FQNEAQ (reference sequence). The CDR3 is CASSLAGAGIAKNIQYF. As DNA, the CDR3 is TGTGCCAGCAGCTTAGCTGGGGCGGGAATAGCCAAAAACATTCAGTACTTC.

This clone appeared a few times. This rearrangement joins TRBV7-2 to TRBJ2-7; D is unresolved. From germline, CDR1 is SGHTA and CDR2 FQGNSA. CDR3 size: 14 residues. The V and J ends lost 5 bases and 7 bases respectively, with 18 bases between them. CDR3 loop: CASSPGPLSGEQYF. Written as DNA, the CDR3 is TGTGCCAGCAGCCCCGGACCGCTTAGTGGAGAGCAGTACTTC.

The chain is built from TRBV7-9 and TRBJ2-1, with 7 nucleotides matching TRBD1. CDR3 length: 15 amino acids. CDR1 is SEHNR, CDR2 FQNEAQ, per germline (reference sequence). V was clipped by 4 bases and J by 6 bases; unmatched bases: 9. The CDR3: CASSSQIRQGNEQFF. The CDR3 DNA is TGTGCCAGCAGCTCCCAGATAAGACAGGGCAATGAGCAGTTCTTC.

This clone was recorded a few times. The gene calls are TRBV27 and TRBJ1-1; D unresolved. CDR3 length: 13 amino acids. In germline, CDR1 is MNHEY, CDR2 SMNVEV (reference sequence). The V and J ends lost 5 bases and 1 base respectively, with 8 bases between them. This CDR3 is CASSMFPNTEAFF. The CDR3 coding sequence is TGTGCCAGCAGTATGTTTCCGAACACTGAAGCTTTCTTT.

The V call is TRBV2, the J call TRBJ1-2; D may be TRBD1 (5 bases). V lost 2 bases, J lost 3 bases, and 10 bases lay in between. The CDR3 contains 14 residues. Per germline, CDR1 SNHLY and CDR2 FYNNEI. The chain's CDR3 is CASSEWIQDYGYTF. Here the CDR3 DNA reads TGTGCCAGCAGTGAATGGATACAGGACTATGGCTACACCTTC.

V and J are TRBV6-6 and TRBJ2-7; TRBD1 might be the D (5 bases). Trimming took off 2 bases at V and 4 bases at J, with 9 bases between the two ends. The V gene's germline CDR1 is MNHNY and CDR2 SVGAGI (reference sequence). The CDR3 spans 13 residues. CDR3 sequence: CASSYTPGYEQYF. For the CDR3, the DNA is TGTGCCAGCAGTTACACCCCAGGGTACGAGCAGTACTTC.

This chain connects TRBV15 to TRBJ2-2; D may be TRBD1 or TRBD2 (5 bases each). From germline, CDR1 is LNHNV and CDR2 YYDKDF (reference sequence). V lost 0 bases, J lost 6 bases, and 8 bases lay in between. The CDR3 sequence is 14 residues long. As DNA, the CDR3 is TGTGCCACCAGCAGAGATAAGGGACCCGGGGAGCTGTTTTTT. It codes for CATSRDKGPGELFF.

The chain recombines TRBV30 with TRBJ1-4; a possible D gene is TRBD1 (6 bases). The length of the CDR3 is 15 residues. Looked up from germline, CDR1 is GTSNPN and CDR2 is SVGIG (reference sequence). The ends were cut back, 6 bases at V and 0 bases at J, with 14 bases in the middle. CDR3 loop: CACGQGLTTNEKLFF. The CDR3 DNA reads as TGTGCCTGCGGTCAGGGGCTCACAACTAATGAAAAACTGTTTTTT.

This clone was observed a handful of times. This chain links TRBV9 with TRBJ2-1, with TRBD2 matching 11 bases. The V segment lost 2 bases and the J segment 10 bases; nucleotides outside the gene matches: 5. Germline values: CDR1 SGDLS, CDR2 YYNGEE. The CDR3 has 14 amino acids. The CDR3 here is CASSVSGGAREQFF. DNA for the CDR3: TGTGCCAGCAGCGTTAGCGGGGGGGCGCGAGAGCAGTTCTTC.

About this clone itself: At one boundary the junction diverges from the germline segment, which might be a read error. The chain has TRBV7-7 and TRBJ2-4; the D gene is possibly TRBD2 (6 bases). This CDR3 comprises 15 residues. The germline V gene has CDR1 SSHAT and CDR2 FNYEAQ (reference sequence). The CDR3 DNA is TGTGCTAGCAGTGGGGGGAAACTAGCCAAAAACATTCAGTACTTC. Translated, it gives CASSGGKLAKNIQYF.

The rearrangement uses TRBV5-4 and TRBJ2-2, with 7 bases matching TRBD2. Germline CDR1 reads SGHNT; CDR2 reads YYREEE (reference sequence). Losses at the gene ends were 3 bases for V and 4 bases for J; bases not matched to a gene: 9. The CDR3 covers 16 residues. CDR3 region: CASSSTSVSGTGELFF. CDR3 sequence (DNA): TGTGCCAGCAGCTCAACTAGCGTGTCGGGCACCGGGGAGCTGTTTTTT.

This chain links TRBV6-5 with TRBJ2-1; 7 bases align to TRBD1. The trim removed 6 bases at V and 3 bases at J, leaving 5 bases unmatched. Per the germline V gene, CDR1 is MNHEY and CDR2 is SVGAGI. CDR3 length: 14 amino acids. The CDR3 reads CASSRTGNYNEQFF. CDR3 bases: TGTGCCAGCAGCCGGACAGGAAACTACAATGAGCAGTTCTTC.

This rearrangement joins TRBV18 to TRBJ2-1; a possible D gene is TRBD2 (6 bases). The CDR3 sequence is 16 residues long. Deletions cut 4 bases from V and 5 bases from J, with 18 bases between. Germline-derived CDR1 and CDR2 are KGHSH and LQKENI. The CDR3, as DNA: TGTGCCAGCTCACTCGGAGCGGGCGATAAAAACAATGAGCAGTTCTTC. Protein: CASSLGAGDKNNEQFF.

The chain has TRBV6-5 and TRBJ2-1; possibly TRBD1 for D (5 bases). The V gene's germline CDR1 is MNHEY and CDR2 SVGAGI. The CDR3 consists of 14 residues. V was pared by 3 bases and J by 5 bases, with 11 bases between. The CDR3 here is CASSYFDSNNEQFF. DNA of the CDR3: TGTGCCAGCAGTTATTTCGACAGTAACAATGAGCAGTTCTTC.

The V gene is TRBV14, the J gene TRBJ2-5; 8 positions agree with TRBD1. This CDR3 has 18 amino acids. J gave up 4 bases and V 0 bases, and 13 bases lay outside the gene matches. CDR1 and CDR2 from the germline V gene are SGHDN and FVKESK. CDR3 in DNA: TGTGCCAGCAGCCAAGATGCCGGCAGGGGGCTATTAGGAGAGACCCAGTACTTC. Translating gives CASSQDAGRGLLGETQYF.